This passage covers 18 T cell receptor beta chains from one sample sequenced in a study of blood T cell repertoires in COVID-19. Some clones are missing from TCRdb's copy, which holds only in-frame ones; the method was immunoSEQ multiplex PCR. The data contain roughly 250,000 clones, roughly nine tenths of them singletons. Sequencing was done on a sample of peripheral blood. The receptors shown here come from a young woman with COVID-19, enrolled during active disease.

This chain connects TRBV10-1 to TRBJ2-5; the match to TRBD1 covers 7 bases. The CDR3 consists of 12 residues. After removal of 4 bases from V and 4 bases from J, the junction contained 0 bases not matched to a gene. Germline V gene sequence: CDR1 WNHNN, CDR2 SYGVQD (reference sequence). CDR3 region: CASSGTGETQYF. The CDR3 DNA reads as TGCGCCAGCAGTGGGACAGGAGAGACCCAGTACTTC.

The chain combines TRBV12-3 or TRBV12-4 with TRBJ2-1; D ambiguous. This CDR3 is 12 amino acids long. Deletions cut 10 bases from V and 6 bases from J, with 13 bases between. The CDR3 loop reads CATLPLGNEQFF. The CDR3 bases are TGTGCCACCCTCCCTCTAGGCAATGAGCAGTTCTTC.

The V call is TRBV4-2, the J call TRBJ2-7; the match to TRBD2 covers 8 bases. The CDR3 spans 18 residues. V lost 0 bases, J lost 2 bases, and 12 bases stayed unmatched. The germline V gene has CDR1 LGHNA and CDR2 YNFKEQ. The CDR3 reads CASSQEMIGSGGPYEQYF. CDR3 bases: TGTGCCAGCAGCCAAGAGATGATTGGCAGCGGGGGTCCCTACGAGCAGTACTTC.

The CDR3 DNA reads as TGTGCCAGCAGTTTATGGGGACAAGAGCCCACAGATACGCAGTATTTT. Translation: CASSLWGQEPTDTQYF. The chain links TRBV27 to TRBJ2-3; D is perhaps TRBD1 (6 bases). The germline gives CDR1 MNHEY, CDR2 SMNVEV (reference sequence). V was trimmed by 1 base and J by 2 bases, leaving 13 bases between them. CDR3 length equals 16 residues.

This chain links TRBV7-8 with TRBJ2-7; 8 bases map to TRBD1. Germline V gene data show CDR1 as SGHVS and CDR2 as FQNEAQ. Trimming cost V 6 bases and J 5 bases; bases outside gene matches: 12. The length of the CDR3 is 15 residues. The CDR3 region is CASSFTGGAVDEQYF. The CDR3 DNA is TGTGCCAGCAGTTTTACAGGGGGAGCTGTAGACGAGCAGTACTTC.

This clone was observed once. The chain carries TRBV3-1 (or the pseudogene TRBV3-2) and TRBJ1-4; 9 positions match TRBD1. CDR3 length: 14 residues. Germline V lookup: CDR1 LGHDT, CDR2 YNNKEL (reference sequence). After removal of 2 bases from V and 8 bases from J, the junction contained 3 bases not matched to a gene. The CDR3 here is CASSQTTGGEKLFF. CDR3 sequence (DNA): TGTGCCAGCAGCCAAACGACAGGGGGGGAAAAACTGTTTTTT.

This clone has ten or more counts. The chain uses TRBV29-1 and TRBJ1-5; a weak D match, TRBD1 (6 bases). V was pared by 5 bases and J by 3 bases, with 17 bases between. Germline V gene sequence: CDR1 SQVTM, CDR2 ANQGSEA. The length of the CDR3 is 15 residues. The CDR3 here is CSVFTGRALNQPQHF. The CDR3 DNA is TGCAGCGTTTTCACAGGGAGGGCACTCAATCAGCCCCAGCATTTT.

The rearrangement joins TRBV10-2 to TRBJ1-5; unclear D gene. The CDR3 runs to 17 residues. The germline CDR1 and CDR2 sequences are WSHSY and SAAADI. Trimming took off 1 base at V and 1 base at J, with 14 bases between the two ends. CDR3 amino acids: CASSEFQAGKSNQPQHF. CDR3 DNA sequence: TGCGCCAGCAGTGAGTTCCAGGCGGGGAAAAGCAATCAGCCCCAGCATTTT.

CDR3 sequence reads: CASSPGAQGALAGGYTF. The CDR3 nucleotides read TGTGCCAGCAGTCCAGGGGCGCAGGGGGCGCTGGCTGGAGGCTACACCTTC. The chain links TRBV11-2 to TRBJ1-2, with 8 bases lining up with TRBD1. The CDR3 totals 17 residues. From germline, CDR1 is SGHAT and CDR2 FQNNGV. Losses at the gene ends were 6 bases for V and 8 bases for J; bases not matched to a gene: 20.

This chain uses TRBV27 with TRBJ1-5; a weak D match, TRBD1 (6 bases). Germline CDR1 is MNHEY and CDR2 is SMNVEV (reference sequence). V dropped 9 bases and J dropped 4 bases, with 28 bases sitting between them. This CDR3 comprises 18 residues. The CDR3 region has the DNA TGTGCCAGTCGCCGGGGGGCGATTGGATTGTCATTTAATCAGCCCCAGCATTTT. Amino acids: CASRRGAIGLSFNQPQHF.

This chain links TRBV6-5 with TRBJ2-1; tentatively, D is TRBD2 (6 bases). With 10 bases removed from V and 8 bases from J, the gap between germline ends came to 21 bases. This CDR3 contains 14 residues. The germline CDR1 and CDR2 sequences are MNHEY and SVGAGI. DNA for the CDR3: TGTGCCACTACTTACGAGGAGGGGCGTTATGAGCAGTTCTTC. Translation: CATTYEEGRYEQFF.

The CDR3: CASTGVYSNQPQHF. The CDR3 DNA reads as TGTGCCAGCACCGGGGTCTATAGCAATCAGCCCCAGCATTTT. The rearrangement joins TRBV28 to TRBJ1-5, with D uncertain. The CDR3 has 14 residues. Looked up from germline, CDR1 is MDHEN and CDR2 is SYDVKM. V lost 7 bases and J lost 0, with 10 bases in between.

V usage is TRBV9 and J usage is TRBJ2-3, with 8 bases identical to TRBD2. CDR1 SGDLS and CDR2 YYNGEE come from the germline V gene. V shed 0 bases and J 5 bases; nucleotides not matched to a gene: 5. This CDR3 spans 15 amino acids. The CDR3 DNA follows: TGTGCCAGCAGCGTAGGCGGAGCGGGGGTAGATACGCAGTATTTT. Translation: CASSVGGAGVDTQYF.

The chain recombines TRBV11-2 with TRBJ2-7, with TRBD2 matching over 11 bases. CDR1 and CDR2 (germline): SGHAT, FQNNGV. V shed 4 bases, J shed 6 bases, and the junction held 8 bases outside the gene matches. CDR3 length: 15 amino acids. CDR3 loop: CASSSLAGALLEQYF. The CDR3 DNA reads TGTGCCAGCAGCTCACTAGCGGGGGCCCTCCTCGAGCAGTACTTC.

This clone came up once. Here the CDR3 reads CSVLKVWQGYTEAFF. The CDR3 nucleotides are TGCAGCGTTTTGAAAGTATGGCAGGGGTACACTGAAGCTTTCTTT. V gene TRBV29-1 combines with J gene TRBJ1-1; possible D gene TRBD1, 6 bases. This CDR3 region has 15 residues. Germline loops: CDR1 SQVTM, CDR2 ANQGSEA. Trimming removed 5 bases from V and 3 bases from J, with 19 bases in between.

V and J are TRBV6-5 and TRBJ2-1; 11 positions match TRBD2. V lost 2 bases to trimming and J lost 3 bases; unmatched junction nucleotides: 3. Germline loops: CDR1 MNHEY, CDR2 SVGAGI. The CDR3 has 16 amino acids. The CDR3 bases are TGTGCCAGCAGTTACCTAGCGGGGGGAAGCTACAATGAGCAGTTCTTC. Protein product: CASSYLAGGSYNEQFF.

The rearrangement joins TRBV6-5 to TRBJ1-3; unclear D gene. Per germline, CDR1 MNHEY and CDR2 SVGAGI. This CDR3 spans 13 amino acids. Trimming shortened V by 6 bases and J by 4 bases, and 10 bases separated the two germline ends. Here the CDR3 reads CASSPGKGNTIYF. The CDR3 nucleotides are TGTGCCAGCAGCCCCGGGAAGGGAAACACCATATATTTT.

The chain has TRBV6-6 and TRBJ1-1, with D possibly TRBD1 on 6 matching bases. The length of the CDR3 is 15 residues. CDR1 and CDR2 from the germline V gene are MNHNY and SVGAGI (reference sequence). Deletions cut 1 base from V and 4 bases from J, with 13 bases between. The CDR3 DNA is TGTGCCAGCAGTTACTGGTCAGGGGAGGGCACTGAAGCTTTCTTT. This codes for CASSYWSGEGTEAFF.